Below are 3 T cell receptor beta chains sequenced from a single sample in a study of T-cell reconstitution after alpha-beta-depleted transplantation in children. Unique molecular identifiers featured in how the TCRbeta library was prepared. TCRdb re-called the PCR reads through MiXCR, storing one row per CDR3 protein. The top ten clones hold around 3.3% of a sample with about 540,000 distinct CDR3 sequences, 18% of them seen once. Sequencing used PBMCs from the stem cell graft donor, obtained from the stem cell graft. The receptors derive from a human donor who donated a stem cell graft to a child with acute lymphoblastic leukemia.

This clonotype was detected a few times. The rearrangement joins TRBV4-1 to TRBJ1-1, with 7 bases lining up with TRBD1. CDR1 is MGHRA, CDR2 YSYEKL, per germline. Germline trimming cut 4 bases from V and 6 bases from J; bases unmatched to any gene: 14. The CDR3 sequence is 16 residues long. The CDR3 DNA follows: TGCGCCAGCAGCCCGTTCTTTGAAGACAGGGCGGCTGAAGCTTTCTTT. Its protein is CASSPFFEDRAAEAFF.

The chain carries TRBV20-1 and TRBJ1-2; 10 nucleotides align to TRBD1. Germline V CDR1 and CDR2: DFQATT, SNEGSKA (reference sequence). The CDR3 length is 13 residues. Trimming took 2 bases from V and 5 from J; bases not matched to a gene: 2. Here the CDR3 reads CSARLGQGYGYTF. The CDR3 region has the DNA TGCAGTGCTAGACTGGGACAGGGGTATGGCTACACCTTC.

The chain uses TRBV14 and TRBJ2-5, with no clear D. The CDR3 runs 17 residues. Germline V lookup: CDR1 SGHDN, CDR2 FVKESK. Trimming left V 6 bases short and J 1 base short, with 21 bases between. The chain's CDR3 is CASSQVRLRDFQETQYF. In nucleotides, the CDR3 is TGTGCCAGCAGTCAGGTTCGCCTAAGGGATTTCCAAGAGACCCAGTACTTC.